Reported below is one T cell receptor (beta chain). Its matching antigen is unknown. The nonmyeloablative bone marrow transplants came from related graft donors, with transient mixed chimerism. The data belong to a study of Tregs in tolerant kidney transplant recipients. Trimming removed 4 bases from V and 2 bases from J; junction bases left unmatched: 7. CDR3 length: 16 amino acids. Germline CDR1 is MGHRA and CDR2 is YSYEKL. Whole-study results and caveats: Donor-specific Treg expansion exceeded global Treg expansion in tolerant patients, suggesting antigen drive. The small number of patients limits these findings pending further validation.

Produced via immunoSEQ multiplex PCR; TCRdb's table is partial and in-frame only. The table has tens of thousands of clones, around 87% seen once. The chain has TRBV4-1 and TRBJ2-3; 9 bases map to TRBD1. The sequenced sample was CD4+ T cells from blood (PBMCs), obtained 6 months after the transplant. This receptor was obtained from a human patient who received a combined kidney and bone marrow transplant. Certain T cells may be donor cells from the graft. The CDR3 region has the DNA TGCGCCAGCAGCCTCATACAGGGGGCTCTCACAGATACGCAGTATTTT. Residues: CASSLIQGALTDTQYF.